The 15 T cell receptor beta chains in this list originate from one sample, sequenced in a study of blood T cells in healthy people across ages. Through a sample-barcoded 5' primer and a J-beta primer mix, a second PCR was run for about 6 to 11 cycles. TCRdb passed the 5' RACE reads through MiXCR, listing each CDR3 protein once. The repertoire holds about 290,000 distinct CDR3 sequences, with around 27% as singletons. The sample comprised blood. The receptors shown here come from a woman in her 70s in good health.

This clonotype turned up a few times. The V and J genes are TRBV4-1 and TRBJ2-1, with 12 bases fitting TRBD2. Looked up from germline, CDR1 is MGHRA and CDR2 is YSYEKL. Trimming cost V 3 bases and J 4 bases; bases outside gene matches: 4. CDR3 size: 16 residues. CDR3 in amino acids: CASSQATSGSYNEQFF. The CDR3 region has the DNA TGCGCCAGCAGCCAGGCGACTAGCGGGAGTTACAATGAGCAGTTCTTC.

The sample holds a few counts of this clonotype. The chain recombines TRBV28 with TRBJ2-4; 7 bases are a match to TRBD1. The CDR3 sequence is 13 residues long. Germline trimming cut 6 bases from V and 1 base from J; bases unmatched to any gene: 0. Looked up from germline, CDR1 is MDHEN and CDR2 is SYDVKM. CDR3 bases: TGTGCCAGCAGACAGGGGGCCAAAAACATTCAGTACTTC. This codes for CASRQGAKNIQYF. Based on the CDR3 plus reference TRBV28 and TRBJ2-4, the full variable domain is DVKVTQSSRYLVKRTGEKVFLECVQDMDHENMFWYRQDPGLGLRLIYFSYDVKMKEKGDIPEGYSVSREKKERFSLILESASTNQTSMYLCASRQGAKNIQYFGAGTRLSVL.

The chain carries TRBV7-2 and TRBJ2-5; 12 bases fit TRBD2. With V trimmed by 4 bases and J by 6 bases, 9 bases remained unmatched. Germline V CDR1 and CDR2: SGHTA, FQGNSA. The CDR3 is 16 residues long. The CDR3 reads CASSSPLAGGSQTQYF. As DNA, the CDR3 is TGTGCCAGCAGCTCACCCCTAGCGGGAGGGAGTCAGACCCAGTACTTC.

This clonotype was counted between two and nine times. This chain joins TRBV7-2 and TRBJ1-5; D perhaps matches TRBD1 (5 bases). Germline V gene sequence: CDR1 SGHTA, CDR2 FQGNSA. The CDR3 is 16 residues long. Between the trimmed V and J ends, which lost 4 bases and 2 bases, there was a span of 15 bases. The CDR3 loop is CASSSDVRGGNQPQHF. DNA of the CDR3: TGTGCCAGCAGCTCCGACGTGAGGGGTGGCAATCAGCCCCAGCATTTT.

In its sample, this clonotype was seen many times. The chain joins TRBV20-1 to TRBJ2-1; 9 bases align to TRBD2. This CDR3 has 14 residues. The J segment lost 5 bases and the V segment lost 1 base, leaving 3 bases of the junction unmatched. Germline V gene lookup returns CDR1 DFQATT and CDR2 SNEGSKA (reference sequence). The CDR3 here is CSARAASGNNEQFF. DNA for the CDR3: TGCAGTGCTAGAGCGGCTAGCGGGAACAATGAGCAGTTCTTC.

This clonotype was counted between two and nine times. This CDR3 reads CASSLGGMGETQYF. The CDR3 coding sequence is TGTGCCAGCAGCTTAGGAGGAATGGGAGAGACCCAGTACTTC. The chain uses TRBV7-3 and TRBJ2-5; D is perhaps TRBD2 (5 bases). The CDR3 consists of 14 residues. Germline CDR1 SGHTA, CDR2 FQGTGA. V was trimmed by 2 bases and J by 4 bases, leaving 11 bases between them.

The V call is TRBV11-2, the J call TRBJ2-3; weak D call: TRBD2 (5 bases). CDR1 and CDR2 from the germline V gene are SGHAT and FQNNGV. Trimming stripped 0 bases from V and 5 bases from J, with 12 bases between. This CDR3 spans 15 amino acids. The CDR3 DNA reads TGTGCCAGCAGCTTAGATGGGGTAGCGCTAGATACGCAGTATTTT. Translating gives CASSLDGVALDTQYF.

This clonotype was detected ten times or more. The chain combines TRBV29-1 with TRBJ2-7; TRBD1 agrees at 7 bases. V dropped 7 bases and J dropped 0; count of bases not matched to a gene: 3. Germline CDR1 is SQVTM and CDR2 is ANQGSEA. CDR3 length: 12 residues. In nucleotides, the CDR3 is TGCAGCGCCCGGGACAGCTCCTACGAGCAGTACTTC. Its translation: CSARDSSYEQYF.

CDR3 sequence: CAWSFTSNEKLFF. The CDR3 coding sequence is TGTGCCTGGAGCTTCACTTCTAATGAAAAACTGTTTTTT. This chain joins TRBV30 and TRBJ1-4; D remains ambiguous. From germline, CDR1 is GTSNPN and CDR2 SVGIG (reference sequence). Trimming removed 3 bases from V and 3 bases from J, with 8 bases in between. This CDR3 has 13 amino acids.

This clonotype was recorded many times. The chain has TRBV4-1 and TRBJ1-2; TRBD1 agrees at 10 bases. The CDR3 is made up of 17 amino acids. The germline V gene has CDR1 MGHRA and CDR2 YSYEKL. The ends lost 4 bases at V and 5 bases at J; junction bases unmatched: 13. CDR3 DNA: TGCGCCAGCAGCCCCGGGACAGGGGTCAGAAGCGGGTATGGCTACACCTTC. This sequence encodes CASSPGTGVRSGYGYTF.

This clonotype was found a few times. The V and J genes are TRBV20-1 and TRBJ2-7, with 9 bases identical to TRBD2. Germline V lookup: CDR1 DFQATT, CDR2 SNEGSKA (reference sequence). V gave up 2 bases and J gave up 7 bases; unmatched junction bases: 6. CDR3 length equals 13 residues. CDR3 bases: TGCAGTGCTAGAAGGGTAGCGGGAGTTGAGCAGTACTTC. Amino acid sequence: CSARRVAGVEQYF.

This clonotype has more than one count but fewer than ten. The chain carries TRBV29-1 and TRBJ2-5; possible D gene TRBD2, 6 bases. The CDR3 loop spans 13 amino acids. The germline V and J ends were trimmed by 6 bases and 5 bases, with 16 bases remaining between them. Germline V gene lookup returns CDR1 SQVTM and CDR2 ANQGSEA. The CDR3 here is CSVRSPEGETQYF. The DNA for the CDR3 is TGCAGCGTAAGGTCCCCGGAGGGGGAGACCCAGTACTTC.

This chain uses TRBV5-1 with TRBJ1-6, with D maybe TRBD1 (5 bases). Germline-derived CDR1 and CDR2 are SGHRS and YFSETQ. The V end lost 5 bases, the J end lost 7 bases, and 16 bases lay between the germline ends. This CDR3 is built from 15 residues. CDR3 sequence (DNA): TGCGCCAGCAGGAGGGGTGGGGACGCCAATTCACCCCTCCACTTT. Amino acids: CASRRGGDANSPLHF.

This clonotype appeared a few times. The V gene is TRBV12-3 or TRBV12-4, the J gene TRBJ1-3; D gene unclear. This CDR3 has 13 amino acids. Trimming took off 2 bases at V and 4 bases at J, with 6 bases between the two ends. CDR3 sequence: CASSLYPGNTIYF. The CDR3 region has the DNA TGTGCCAGCAGTTTATACCCGGGAAACACCATATATTTT.

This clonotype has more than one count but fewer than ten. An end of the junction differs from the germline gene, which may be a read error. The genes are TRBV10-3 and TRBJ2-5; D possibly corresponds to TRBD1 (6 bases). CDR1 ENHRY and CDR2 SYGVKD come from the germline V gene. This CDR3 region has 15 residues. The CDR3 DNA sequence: TGTGCCCCGAGAGCGCGACAGGCTTGGAATGGTGAGCGGTTCTTC. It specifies CAPRARQAWNGERFF.